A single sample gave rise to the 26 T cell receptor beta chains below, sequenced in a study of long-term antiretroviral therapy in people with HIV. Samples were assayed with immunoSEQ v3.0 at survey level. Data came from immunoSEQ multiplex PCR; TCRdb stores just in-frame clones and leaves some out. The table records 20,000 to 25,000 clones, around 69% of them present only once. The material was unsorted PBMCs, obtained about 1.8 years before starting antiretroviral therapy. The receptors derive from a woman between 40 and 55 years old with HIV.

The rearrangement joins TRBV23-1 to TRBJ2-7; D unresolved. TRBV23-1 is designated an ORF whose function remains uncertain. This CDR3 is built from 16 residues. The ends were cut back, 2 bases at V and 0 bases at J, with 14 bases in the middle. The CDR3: CASSQLPRTNSYEQYF. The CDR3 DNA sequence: TGCGCCAGCAGTCAACTCCCCAGAACCAACTCCTACGAGCAGTACTTC.

CDR3 DNA: TGCAGCGTGGGCTCTGGGGCCAACGTCCTGACTTTC. Protein product: CSVGSGANVLTF. This sequence joins TRBV29-1 and TRBJ2-6; D not certain. The CDR3 is 12 amino acids. V dropped 6 bases and J dropped 0 bases, with 3 bases sitting between them. Germline CDR1 and CDR2: SQVTM and ANQGSEA.

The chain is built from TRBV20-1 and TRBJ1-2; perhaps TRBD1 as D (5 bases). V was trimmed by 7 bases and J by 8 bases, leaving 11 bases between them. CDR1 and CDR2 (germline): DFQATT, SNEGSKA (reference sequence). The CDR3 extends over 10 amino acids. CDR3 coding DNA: TGCAGTGGGTCGAGGGACGGCTACACCTTC. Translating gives CSGSRDGYTF.

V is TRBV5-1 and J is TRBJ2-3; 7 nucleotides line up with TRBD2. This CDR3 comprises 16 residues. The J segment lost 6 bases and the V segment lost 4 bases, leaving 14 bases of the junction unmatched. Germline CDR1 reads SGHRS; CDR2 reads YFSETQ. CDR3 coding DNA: TGCGCCAGCAGCCCGGAGGCTAGCGGAGGCGGGGATACGCAGTATTTT. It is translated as CASSPEASGGGDTQYF.

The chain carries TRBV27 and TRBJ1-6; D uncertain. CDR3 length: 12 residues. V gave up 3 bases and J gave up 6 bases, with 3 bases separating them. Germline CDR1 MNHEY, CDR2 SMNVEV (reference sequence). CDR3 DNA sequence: TGTGCCAGCAGTTTGTTTAATTCACCCCTCCACTTT. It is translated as CASSLFNSPLHF.

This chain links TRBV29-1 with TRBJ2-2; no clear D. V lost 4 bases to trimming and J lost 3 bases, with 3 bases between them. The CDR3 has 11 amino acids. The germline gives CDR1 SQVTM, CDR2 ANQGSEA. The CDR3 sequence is CSVVYTGELFF. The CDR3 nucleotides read TGCAGCGTTGTCTACACCGGGGAGCTGTTTTTT.

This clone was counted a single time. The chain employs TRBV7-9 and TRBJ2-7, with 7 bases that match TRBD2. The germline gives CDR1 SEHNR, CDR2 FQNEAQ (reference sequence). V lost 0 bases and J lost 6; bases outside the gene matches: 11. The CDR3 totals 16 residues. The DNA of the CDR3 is TGTGCCAGCAGCTTAGCCGTAGCGGGCGACGCTTTCGAGCAGTACTTC. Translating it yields CASSLAVAGDAFEQYF.

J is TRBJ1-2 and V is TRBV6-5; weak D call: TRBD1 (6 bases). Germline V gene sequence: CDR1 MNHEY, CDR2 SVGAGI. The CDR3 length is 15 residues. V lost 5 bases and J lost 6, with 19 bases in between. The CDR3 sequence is CASSTLGGSRDGYTF. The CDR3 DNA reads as TGTGCCAGCAGTACGCTTGGGGGCTCAAGGGATGGCTACACCTTC.

DNA for the CDR3: TGTGCCAGCAGTGAGACGTGGGGCAATCAGCCCCAGCATTTT. It yields the protein CASSETWGNQPQHF. The chain joins TRBV6-1 to TRBJ1-5; D ambiguous. Germline V gene sequence: CDR1 MNHNS, CDR2 SASEGT. The CDR3 consists of 14 residues. Trimming stripped 3 bases from V and 2 bases from J, with 8 bases between.

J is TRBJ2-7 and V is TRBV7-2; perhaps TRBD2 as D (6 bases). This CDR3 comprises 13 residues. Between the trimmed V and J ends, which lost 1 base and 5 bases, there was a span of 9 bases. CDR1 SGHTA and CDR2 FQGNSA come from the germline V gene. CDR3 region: CASSLGGENEQYF. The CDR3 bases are TGTGCCAGCAGCTTAGGGGGGGAGAACGAGCAGTACTTC.

CDR3: CASSTLEAGPLTDTQYF. The CDR3 DNA is TGTGCCAGCAGTACCCTCGAAGCAGGTCCTCTTACAGATACGCAGTATTTT. This chain connects TRBV28 to TRBJ2-3, with no clear D. CDR1 is MDHEN and CDR2 is SYDVKM in the germline V gene. This CDR3 spans 17 amino acids. V was shortened by 5 bases and J by 3 bases, with 21 bases between the two germline ends.

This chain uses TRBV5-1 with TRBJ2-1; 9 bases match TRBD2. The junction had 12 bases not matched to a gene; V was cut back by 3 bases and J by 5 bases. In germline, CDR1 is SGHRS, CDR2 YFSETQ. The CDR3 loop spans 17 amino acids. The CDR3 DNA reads TGCGCCAGCAGCTCCTGGGGTAGCGGGAGCCAGGACAATGAGCAGTTCTTC. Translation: CASSSWGSGSQDNEQFF.

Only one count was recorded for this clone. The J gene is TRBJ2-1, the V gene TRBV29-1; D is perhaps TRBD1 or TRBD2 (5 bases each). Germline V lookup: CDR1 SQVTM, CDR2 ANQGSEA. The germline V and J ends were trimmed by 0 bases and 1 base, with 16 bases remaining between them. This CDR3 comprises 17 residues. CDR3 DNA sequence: TGCAGCGTTGAAGATAGGAATAGCAGGGAGTCCTACAATGAGCAGTTCTTC. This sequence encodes CSVEDRNSRESYNEQFF.

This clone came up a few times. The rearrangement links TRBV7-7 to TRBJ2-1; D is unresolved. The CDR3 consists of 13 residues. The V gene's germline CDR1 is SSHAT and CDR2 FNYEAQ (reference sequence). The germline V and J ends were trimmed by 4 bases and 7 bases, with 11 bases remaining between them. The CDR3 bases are TGTGCCAGCAGCTGGGGATACGAAAATGAGCAGTTCTTC. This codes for CASSWGYENEQFF.

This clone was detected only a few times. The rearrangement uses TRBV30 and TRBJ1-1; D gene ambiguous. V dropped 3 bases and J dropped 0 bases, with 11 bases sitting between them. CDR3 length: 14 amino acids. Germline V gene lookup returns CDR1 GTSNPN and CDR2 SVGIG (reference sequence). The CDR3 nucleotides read TGTGCCTGGAGCGAAGCTGCTATGAACACTGAAGCTTTCTTT. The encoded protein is CAWSEAAMNTEAFF. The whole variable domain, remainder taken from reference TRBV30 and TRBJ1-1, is SQTIHQWPATLVQPVGSPLSLECTVEGTSNPNLYWYRQAAGRGLQLLFYSVGIGQISSEVPQNLSASRPQDRQFILSSKKLLLSDSGFYLCAWSEAAMNTEAFFGQGTRLTVV.

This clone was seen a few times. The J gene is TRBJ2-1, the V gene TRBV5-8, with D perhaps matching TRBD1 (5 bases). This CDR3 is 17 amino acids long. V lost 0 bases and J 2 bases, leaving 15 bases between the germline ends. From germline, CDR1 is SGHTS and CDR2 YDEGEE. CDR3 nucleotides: TGTGCCAGCAGCTTGGCTGGCGCCCAAGGGGCCTACAATGAGCAGTTCTTC. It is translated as CASSLAGAQGAYNEQFF. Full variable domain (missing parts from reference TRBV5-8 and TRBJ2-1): EAGVTQSPTHLIKTRGQQATLRCSPISGHTSVYWYQQALGLGLQFLLWYDEGEERNRGNFPPRFSGRQFPNYSSELNVNALELEDSALYLCASSLAGAQGAYNEQFFGPGTRLTVL.

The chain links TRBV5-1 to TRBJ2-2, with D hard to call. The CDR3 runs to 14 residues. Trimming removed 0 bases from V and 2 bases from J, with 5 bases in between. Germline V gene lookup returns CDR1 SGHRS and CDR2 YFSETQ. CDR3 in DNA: TGCGCCAGCAGCTTGGAGGCTAACACCGGGGAGCTGTTTTTT. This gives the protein CASSLEANTGELFF. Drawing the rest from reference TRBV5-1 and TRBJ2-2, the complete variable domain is KAGVTQTPRYLIKTRGQQVTLSCSPISGHRSVSWYQQTPGQGLQFLFEYFSETQRNKGNFPGRFSGRQFSNSRSEMNVSTLELGDSALYLCASSLEANTGELFFGEGSRLTVL.

The CDR3 loop reads CASSLRAGAQETQYF. The CDR3 DNA follows: TGCGCCAGCAGCTTGCGGGCAGGGGCCCAAGAGACCCAGTACTTC. The rearrangement joins TRBV5-1 to TRBJ2-5; tentatively, D is TRBD1 (6 bases). The CDR3 contains 15 residues. The V end lost 1 base, the J end lost 1 base, and 11 bases lay between the germline ends. The germline gives CDR1 SGHRS, CDR2 YFSETQ.

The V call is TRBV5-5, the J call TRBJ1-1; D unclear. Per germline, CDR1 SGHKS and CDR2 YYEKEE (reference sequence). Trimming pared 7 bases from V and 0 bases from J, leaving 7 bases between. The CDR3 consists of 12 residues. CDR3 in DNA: TGTGCCAGCCACACCATGAACACTGAAGCTTTCTTT. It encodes CASHTMNTEAFF.

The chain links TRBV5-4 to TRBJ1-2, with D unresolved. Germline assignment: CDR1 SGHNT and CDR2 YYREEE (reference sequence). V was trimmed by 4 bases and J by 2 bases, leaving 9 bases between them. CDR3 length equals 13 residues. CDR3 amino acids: CASSVDGNYGYTF. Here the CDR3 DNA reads TGTGCCAGCAGCGTAGACGGGAACTATGGCTACACCTTC.

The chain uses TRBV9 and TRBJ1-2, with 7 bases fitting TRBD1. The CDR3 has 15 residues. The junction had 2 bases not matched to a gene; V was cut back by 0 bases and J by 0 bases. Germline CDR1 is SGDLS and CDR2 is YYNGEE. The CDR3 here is CASSVGDSPNYGYTF. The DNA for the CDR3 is TGTGCCAGCAGCGTAGGGGACAGTCCTAACTATGGCTACACCTTC.

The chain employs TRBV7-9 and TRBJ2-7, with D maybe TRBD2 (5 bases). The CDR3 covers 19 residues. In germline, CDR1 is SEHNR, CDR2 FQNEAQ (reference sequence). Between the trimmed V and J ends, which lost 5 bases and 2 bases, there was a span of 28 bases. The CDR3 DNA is TGTGCCAGCAGCCCTCGTGAGGGATATGGAATTTCAAGCCCCTACGAGCAGTACTTC. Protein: CASSPREGYGISSPYEQYF.

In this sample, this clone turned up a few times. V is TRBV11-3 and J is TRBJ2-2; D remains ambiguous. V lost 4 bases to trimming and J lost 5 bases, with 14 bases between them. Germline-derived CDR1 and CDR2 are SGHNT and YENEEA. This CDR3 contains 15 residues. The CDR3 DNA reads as TGTGCCAGCAGCTCGCCCCGATTCTCTACCGGGGAGCTGTTTTTT. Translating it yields CASSSPRFSTGELFF.

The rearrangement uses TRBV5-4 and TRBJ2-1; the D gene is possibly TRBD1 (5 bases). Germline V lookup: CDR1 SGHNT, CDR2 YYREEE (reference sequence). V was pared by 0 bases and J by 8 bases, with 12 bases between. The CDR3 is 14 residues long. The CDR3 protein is CASSLGSRAHEQFF. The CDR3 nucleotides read TGTGCCAGCAGCTTGGGTAGCAGGGCCCATGAGCAGTTCTTC.

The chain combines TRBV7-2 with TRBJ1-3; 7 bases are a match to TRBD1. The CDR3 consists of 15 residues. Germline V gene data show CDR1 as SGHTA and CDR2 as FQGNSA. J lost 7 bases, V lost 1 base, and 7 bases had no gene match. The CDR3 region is CASSLVNQGGNTIYF. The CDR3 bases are TGTGCCAGCAGCTTAGTTAACCAGGGGGGGAACACCATATATTTT.

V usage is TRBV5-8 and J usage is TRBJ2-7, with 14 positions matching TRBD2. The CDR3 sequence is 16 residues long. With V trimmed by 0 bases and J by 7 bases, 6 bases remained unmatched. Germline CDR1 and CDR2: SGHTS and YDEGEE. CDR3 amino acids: CASSLGLAGGPREQYF. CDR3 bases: TGTGCCAGCAGCTTGGGACTAGCGGGGGGGCCGAGGGAGCAGTACTTC.